This T cell receptor (beta chain) was obtained from a study of blood T cell repertoires in COVID-19. About the research overall: Samples came from the United States, Italy and Spain, spanning acute and convalescent COVID-19. The cDNA or gDNA used as material had been derived from T cells, B-cell-depleted T cells, or PBMCs.

Here immunoSEQ multiplex PCR was the method, and the copy in TCRdb shows in-frame clones only, minus some. Of 100,000 to 150,000 clones listed, about 89% were seen once; the top ten hold 4.3%. Material: peripheral blood. This receptor was obtained from a man aged 60 to 69 with COVID-19, enrolled during active disease.

For the CDR3, the DNA is TGTGCCAGCATGCCTACCCTTAACTATGGCTACACCTTC. It is translated as CASMPTLNYGYTF. The chain has TRBV27 and TRBJ1-2; D is ambiguous. Trimming shortened V by 7 bases and J by 1 base, and 10 bases separated the two germline ends. The CDR3 extends over 13 amino acids. Germline V gene lookup returns CDR1 MNHEY and CDR2 SMNVEV (reference sequence).